This TCR beta chain originates from a study of chemoradiotherapy in HPV16-positive cancers. TCRdb's table, derived via immunoSEQ multiplex PCR, lists solely in-frame clones and lacks some. The repertoire holds roughly 19,000 clones, with approximately 87% as singletons. Remarks on this clone: Its antigen is unknown.

Study-wide results and caveats: Candidate HPV-specific clones and E7-related TCR motifs grew in tumor during treatment. In HPV16-positive patients, HPV-responsive T-cell expansion tracked better recurrence-free survival.

This specimen was blood, taken from a patient who underwent chemoradiotherapy. This receptor was obtained from a human donor with HPV-associated anogenital cancer.

The CDR3 reads CASSPQGFSDEQYF. CDR3 DNA sequence: TGTGCCAGCTCACCTCAGGGCTTTTCTGACGAGCAGTACTTC. The rearrangement uses TRBV18 and TRBJ2-7, with D perhaps matching TRBD1 (5 bases). The CDR3 spans 14 residues. Germline V gives CDR1 KGHSH, CDR2 LQKENI. V was cut by 3 bases and J by 5 bases, with 14 bases left in between.